These T cell receptor beta chains were read from a single sample in a study of cytomegalovirus exposure and HLA in healthy donors. The method was immunoSEQ multiplex PCR; TCRdb's version includes in-frame clones alone and lacks a portion of them. Of about 110,000 clones in the sample, 75% were seen once. Sequencing was done on a sample of PBMCs. These receptors came from a man aged 35 to 55 in good health and CMV-seronegative. CDR3s include the opening cysteine and the closing phenylalanine or tryptophan. The D gene is left open where the match is weak. Clone size is stated in some rows and not others, as once, few, many or a class when expanded.

D,J,size,V,DNA,CDR3
.,TRBJ1-3,few,TRBV25-1,TGTGCCAGCAGTGACCCTCGACTCGGAAACACCATATATTTT,CASSDPRLGNTIYF
.,TRBJ2-3,once,TRBV15,TGTGCCACCAGCAGAGGGACAGTCACAGATACGCAGTATTTT,CATSRGTVTDTQYF
.,TRBJ2-7,.,TRBV7-2,TGTGCCAGCAGCTCGAGGGAGGGGGAGGAGGGGTGGAGCTCCTACGAGCAGTACTTC,CASSSREGEEGWSSYEQYF
TRBD1,TRBJ2-7,.,TRBV6-5,TGTGCCAGCAGTCTTACAGACAGGGGGCTTAACGAGCAGTACTTC,CASSLTDRGLNEQYF
.,TRBJ2-5,.,TRBV5-8,TGTGCCAGCAGCTTGGCTTTAGCAACCCAGTACTTC,CASSLALATQYF
.,TRBJ1-1,once,TRBV7-9,TGTGCCAGCCACGGGCAGGGGAGCACTGAAGCTTTCTTT,CASHGQGSTEAFF
TRBD2,TRBJ2-7,.,TRBV7-2,TGTGCCAGCACCCTTGTTAGCGGGGCTACCTACGAGCAGTACTTC,CASTLVSGATYEQYF
TRBD2,TRBJ2-1,.,TRBV7-2,TGTGCCAGCAGCCCTCAGGAGCGGGGGTTTGAGCAGTTCTTC,CASSPQERGFEQFF
.,TRBJ2-5,.,TRBV6-1,TGTGCCAGCCGGCCTAGCGTGGAGACCCAGTACTTC,CASRPSVETQYF
TRBD2,TRBJ2-3,.,TRBV6-1,TGTGCCAGCAGTGAATTGAGCGGGGGGGCCTCAGATACGCAGTATTTT,CASSELSGGASDTQYF
.,TRBJ2-3,.,TRBV29-1,TGCAGCGTTGAAGGGACAACCGAGAGCACAGATACGCAGTATTTT,CSVEGTTESTDTQYF
.,TRBJ1-1,few,TRBV2,TGTGCCAGCCGCTTATTAGGGGGGAACACTGAAGCTTTCTTT,CASRLLGGNTEAFF
.,TRBJ2-2,few,TRBV5-1,TGCGCCAGCAGCATAACAGCGAACACCGGGGAGCTGTTTTTT,CASSITANTGELFF
TRBD1,TRBJ2-7,.,TRBV5-1,TGCGCCAGCAGCCTGCGAGGCAGGGGGTTCCACGAGCAGTACTTC,CASSLRGRGFHEQYF
TRBD2,TRBJ2-3,.,TRBV6-5,TGTGCCAGCGTTCCCGCGGGGGGGTGGGGTACGCAGTATTTT,CASVPAGGWGTQYF